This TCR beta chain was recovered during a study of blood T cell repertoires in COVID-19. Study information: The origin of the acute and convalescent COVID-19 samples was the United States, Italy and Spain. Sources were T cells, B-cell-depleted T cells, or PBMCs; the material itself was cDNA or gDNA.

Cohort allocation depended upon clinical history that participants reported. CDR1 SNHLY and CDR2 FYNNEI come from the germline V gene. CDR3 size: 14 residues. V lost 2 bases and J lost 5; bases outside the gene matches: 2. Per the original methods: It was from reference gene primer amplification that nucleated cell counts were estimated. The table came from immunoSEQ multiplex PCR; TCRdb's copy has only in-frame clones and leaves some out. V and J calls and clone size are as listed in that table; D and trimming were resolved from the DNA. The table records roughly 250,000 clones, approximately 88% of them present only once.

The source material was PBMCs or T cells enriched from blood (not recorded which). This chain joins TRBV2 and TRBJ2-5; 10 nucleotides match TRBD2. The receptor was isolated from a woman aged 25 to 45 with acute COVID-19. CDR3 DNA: TGTGCCAGCAGTGAATTAGCGGGGGGTGAGACCCAGTACTTC. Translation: CASSELAGGETQYF.